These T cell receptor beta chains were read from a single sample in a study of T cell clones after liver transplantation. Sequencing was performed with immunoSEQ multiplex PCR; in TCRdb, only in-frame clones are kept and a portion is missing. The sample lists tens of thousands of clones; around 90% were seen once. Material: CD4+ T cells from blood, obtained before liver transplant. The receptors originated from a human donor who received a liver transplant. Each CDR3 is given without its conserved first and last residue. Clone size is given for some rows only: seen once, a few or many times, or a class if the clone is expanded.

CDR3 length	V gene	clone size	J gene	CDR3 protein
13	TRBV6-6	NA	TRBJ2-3	ASRGLAGPTDTQY
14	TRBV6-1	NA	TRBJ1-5	ASSELWGNSNQPQH
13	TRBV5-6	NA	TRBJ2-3	ASSLGGGSTDTQY
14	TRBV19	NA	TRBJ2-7	ASSVKGGGSAYEQY
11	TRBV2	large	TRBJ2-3	ASSEADGGTQY
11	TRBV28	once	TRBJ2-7	ASRTPPSNEQY
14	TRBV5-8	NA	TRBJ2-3	ASSQLGGLHTDTQY
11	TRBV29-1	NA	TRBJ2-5	SVLRGLQETQY
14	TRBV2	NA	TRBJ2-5	ASRNLGGSGGETQY
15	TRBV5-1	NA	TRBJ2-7	ASSPGTREAYSYEQY
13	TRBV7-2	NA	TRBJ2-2	ASTPPGGNTGELF
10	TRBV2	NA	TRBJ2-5	ASQQYQETQY
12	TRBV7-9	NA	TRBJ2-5	ASSSGQYQETQY
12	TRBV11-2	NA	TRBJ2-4	ASSLLTTGDIQY
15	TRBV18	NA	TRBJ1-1	ASSQSLGRDPTSGAF
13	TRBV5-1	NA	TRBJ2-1	ASSLGQVPPNEQF
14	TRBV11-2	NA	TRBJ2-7	ASSLWGGPISYEQY
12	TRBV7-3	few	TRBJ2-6	ASSPGLSSRVLT
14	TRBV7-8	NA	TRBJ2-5	ASSGLAGGLRETQY
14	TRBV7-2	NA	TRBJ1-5	ASRLGGPSVGQPQH
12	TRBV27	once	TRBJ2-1	ASSLRQGGNEQF
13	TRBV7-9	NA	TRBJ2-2	ASSPDTLNTGELF
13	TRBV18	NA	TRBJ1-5	ASSPTGDSNQPQH
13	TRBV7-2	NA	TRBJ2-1	ASSFSAGAYNEQF
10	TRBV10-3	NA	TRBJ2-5	AISYNQETQY
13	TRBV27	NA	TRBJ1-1	ASRPLGQGKTEAF
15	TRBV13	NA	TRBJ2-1	AGSGPPGLAVPNEQF
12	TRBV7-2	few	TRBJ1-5	ASSLGPSNQPQH
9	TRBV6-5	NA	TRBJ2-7	ASSNGAEQY